The following is a T cell receptor (beta chain) sequence with its context. Antigen: not known. With molecular barcodes, quantitative 5'-RACE was used to make the TCR beta libraries. TCRdb ran MiXCR on the 5' RACE reads and lists one entry per CDR3 protein. Found here are about 440,000 distinct CDR3 sequences, under 20% of them singletons; the top ten hold around 0.92%. These data originate in a study of CD8 T cells in ankylosing spondylitis. Study-wide results and caveats: It appeared that ankylosing spondylitis blood was characterized by a TCR beta motif of seven or eight highly homologous variants. Disease-associated clones were CD8+ and fairly uncommon in peripheral blood. Reportedly, matched ankylosing spondylitis synovial fluid was significantly enriched for disease-linked clones.

Sample: blood, either unsorted or a sorted T cell fraction (not recorded which). The receptor was derived from a male donor with ankylosing spondylitis.

CDR3 in amino acids: CASKVNVPNQPQHF. CDR3 coding DNA: TGTGCCAGTAAGGTCAACGTCCCCAATCAGCCCCAGCATTTT. The chain employs TRBV19 and TRBJ1-5; D not resolved. This CDR3 contains 14 residues. CDR1 and CDR2 from the germline V gene are LNHDA and SQIVND (reference sequence). Trimming shortened V by 7 bases and J by 3 bases, and 13 bases separated the two germline ends.